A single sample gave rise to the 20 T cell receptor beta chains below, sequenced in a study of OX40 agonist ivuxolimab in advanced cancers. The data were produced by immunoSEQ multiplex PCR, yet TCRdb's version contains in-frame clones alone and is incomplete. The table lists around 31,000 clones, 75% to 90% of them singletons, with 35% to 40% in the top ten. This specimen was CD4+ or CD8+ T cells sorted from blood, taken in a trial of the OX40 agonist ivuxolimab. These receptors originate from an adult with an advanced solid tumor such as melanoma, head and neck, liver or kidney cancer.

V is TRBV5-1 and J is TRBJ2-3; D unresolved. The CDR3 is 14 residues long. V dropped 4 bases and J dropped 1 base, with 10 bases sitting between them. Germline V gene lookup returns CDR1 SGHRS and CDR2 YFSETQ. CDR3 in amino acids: CASSDLEGTDTQYF. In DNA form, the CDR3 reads TGCGCCAGCAGCGATCTAGAGGGCACAGATACGCAGTATTTT.

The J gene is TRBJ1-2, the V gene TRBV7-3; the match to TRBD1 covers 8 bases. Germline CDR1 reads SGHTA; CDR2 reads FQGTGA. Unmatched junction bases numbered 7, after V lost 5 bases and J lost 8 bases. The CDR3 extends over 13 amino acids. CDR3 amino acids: CASSPRGRGGYTF. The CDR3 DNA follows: TGTGCCAGCAGCCCCAGGGGGCGAGGCGGCTACACCTTC.

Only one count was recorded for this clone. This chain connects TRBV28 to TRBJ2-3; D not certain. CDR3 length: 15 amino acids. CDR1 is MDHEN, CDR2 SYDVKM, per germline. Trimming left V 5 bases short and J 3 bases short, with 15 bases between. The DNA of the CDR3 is TGTGCCAGCAGTCCCCGTCGCATTAGTACAGATACGCAGTATTTT. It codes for CASSPRRISTDTQYF.

The CDR3 spells CATSRDWAGGTGETQYF. The CDR3 DNA sequence: TGTGCCACCAGCAGAGATTGGGCGGGAGGAACCGGAGAGACCCAGTACTTC. The chain links TRBV15 to TRBJ2-5; 8 bases are a match to TRBD2. The ends lost 0 bases at V and 4 bases at J; junction bases unmatched: 10. Germline CDR1 and CDR2: LNHNV and YYDKDF (reference sequence). The CDR3 covers 17 residues.

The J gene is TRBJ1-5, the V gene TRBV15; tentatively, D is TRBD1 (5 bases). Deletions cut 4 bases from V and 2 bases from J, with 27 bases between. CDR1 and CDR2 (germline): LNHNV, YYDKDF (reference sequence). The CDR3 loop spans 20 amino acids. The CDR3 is CATSIFRRGFLPIGNQPQHF. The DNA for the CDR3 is TGTGCCACCAGCATTTTTCGAAGGGGCTTCCTCCCAATAGGCAATCAGCCCCAGCATTTT.

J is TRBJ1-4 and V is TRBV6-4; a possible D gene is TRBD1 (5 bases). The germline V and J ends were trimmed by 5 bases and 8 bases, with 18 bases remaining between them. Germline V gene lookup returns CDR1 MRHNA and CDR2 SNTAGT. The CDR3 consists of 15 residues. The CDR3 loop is CASSTGSGQGEKLFF. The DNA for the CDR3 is TGTGCCAGCAGTACGGGATCTGGACAAGGCGAAAAACTGTTTTTT.

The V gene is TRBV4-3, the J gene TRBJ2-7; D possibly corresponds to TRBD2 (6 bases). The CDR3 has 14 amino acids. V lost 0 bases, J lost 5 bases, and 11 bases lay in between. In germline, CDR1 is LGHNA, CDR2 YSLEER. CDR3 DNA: TGCGCCAGCAGCCAAGACGGGAGTTGGGACGAGCAGTACTTC. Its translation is CASSQDGSWDEQYF.

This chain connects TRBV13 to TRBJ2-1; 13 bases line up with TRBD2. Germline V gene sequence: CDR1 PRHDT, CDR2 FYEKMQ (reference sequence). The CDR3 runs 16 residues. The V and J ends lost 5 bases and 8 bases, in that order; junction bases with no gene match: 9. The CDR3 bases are TGTGCCAGCAGCCCAGGGACTAGCGGGGTCGAGGATGAGCAGTTCTTC. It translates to CASSPGTSGVEDEQFF.

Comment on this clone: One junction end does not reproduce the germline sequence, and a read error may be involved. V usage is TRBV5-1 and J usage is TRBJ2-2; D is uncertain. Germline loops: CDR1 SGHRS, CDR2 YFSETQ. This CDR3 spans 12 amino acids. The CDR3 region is CASSSRVGELFF. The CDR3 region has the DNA TGTGCCAGCAGCTCACGTGTGGGGGAGCTGTTTTTT.

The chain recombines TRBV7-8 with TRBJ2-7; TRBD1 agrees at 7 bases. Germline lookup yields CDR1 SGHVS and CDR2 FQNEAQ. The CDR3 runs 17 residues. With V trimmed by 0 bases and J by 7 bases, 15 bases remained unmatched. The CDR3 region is CASSLAADRMRWGEQYF. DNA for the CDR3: TGTGCCAGCAGCTTAGCCGCGGACAGGATGCGTTGGGGGGAGCAGTACTTC. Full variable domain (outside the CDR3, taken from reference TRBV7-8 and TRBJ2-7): GAGVSQSPRYKVAKRGQDVALRCDPISGHVSLFWYQQALGQGPEFLTYFQNEAQLDKSGLPSDRFFAERPEGSVSTLKIQRTQQEDSAVYLCASSLAADRMRWGEQYFGPGTRLTVT.

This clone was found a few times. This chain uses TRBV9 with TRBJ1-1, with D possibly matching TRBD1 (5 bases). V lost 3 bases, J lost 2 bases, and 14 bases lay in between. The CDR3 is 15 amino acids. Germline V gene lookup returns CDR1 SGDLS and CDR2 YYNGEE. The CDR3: CASSGGSGFNTEAFF. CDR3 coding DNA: TGTGCCAGCAGCGGCGGGTCAGGGTTTAACACTGAAGCTTTCTTT. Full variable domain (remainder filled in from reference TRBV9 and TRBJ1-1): DSGVTQTPKHLITATGQRVTLRCSPRSGDLSVYWYQQSLDQGLQFLIQYYNGEERAKGNILERFSAQQFPDLHSELNLSSLELGDSALYFCASSGGSGFNTEAFFGQGTRLTVV.

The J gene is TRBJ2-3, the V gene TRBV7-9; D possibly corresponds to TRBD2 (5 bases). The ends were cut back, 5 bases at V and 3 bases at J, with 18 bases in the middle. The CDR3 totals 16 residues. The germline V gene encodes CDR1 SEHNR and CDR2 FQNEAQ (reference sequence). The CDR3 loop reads CASSPPLLTGTDTQYF. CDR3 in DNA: TGTGCCAGCAGCCCACCCCTACTAACGGGAACAGATACGCAGTATTTT.

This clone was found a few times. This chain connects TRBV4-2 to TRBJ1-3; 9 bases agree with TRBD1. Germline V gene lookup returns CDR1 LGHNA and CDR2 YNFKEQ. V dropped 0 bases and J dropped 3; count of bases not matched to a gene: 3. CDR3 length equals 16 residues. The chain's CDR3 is CASSQEGGQGGNTIYF. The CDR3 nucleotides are TGTGCCAGCAGCCAAGAGGGGGGACAGGGTGGAAACACCATATATTTT.

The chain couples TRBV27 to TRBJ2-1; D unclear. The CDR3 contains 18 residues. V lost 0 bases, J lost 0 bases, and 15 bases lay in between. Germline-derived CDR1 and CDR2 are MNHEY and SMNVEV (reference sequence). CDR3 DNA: TGTGCCAGCAGTTTATCTTTTTTAGGGAAGAGCTCCTACAATGAGCAGTTCTTC. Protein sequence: CASSLSFLGKSSYNEQFF.

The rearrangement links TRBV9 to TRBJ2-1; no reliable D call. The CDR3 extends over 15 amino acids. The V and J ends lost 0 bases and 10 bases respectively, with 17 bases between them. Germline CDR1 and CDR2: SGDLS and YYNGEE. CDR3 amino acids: CASSVEGYLIEEQFF. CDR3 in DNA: TGTGCCAGCAGCGTAGAAGGCTATCTAATCGAAGAGCAGTTCTTC.

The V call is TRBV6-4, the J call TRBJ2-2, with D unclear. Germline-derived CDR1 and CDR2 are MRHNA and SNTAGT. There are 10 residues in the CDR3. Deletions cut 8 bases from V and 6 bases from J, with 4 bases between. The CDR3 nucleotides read TGTGCCAGCCCCTCCGGGGAGCTGTTTTTT. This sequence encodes CASPSGELFF.

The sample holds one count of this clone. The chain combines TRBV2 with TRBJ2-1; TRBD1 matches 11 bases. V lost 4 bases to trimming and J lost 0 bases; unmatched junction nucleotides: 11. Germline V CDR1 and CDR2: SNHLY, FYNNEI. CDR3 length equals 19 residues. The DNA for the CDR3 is TGTGCCAGCAGTGTATTCAGGACAGGGGGCGACAGCTCCTACAATGAGCAGTTCTTC. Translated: CASSVFRTGGDSSYNEQFF.

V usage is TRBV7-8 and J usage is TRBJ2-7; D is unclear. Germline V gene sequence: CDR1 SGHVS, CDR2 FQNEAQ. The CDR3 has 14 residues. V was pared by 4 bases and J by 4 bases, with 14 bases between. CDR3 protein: CASSSDNQRYEQYF. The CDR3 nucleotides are TGTGCCAGCAGCTCAGATAATCAGAGGTACGAGCAGTACTTC.

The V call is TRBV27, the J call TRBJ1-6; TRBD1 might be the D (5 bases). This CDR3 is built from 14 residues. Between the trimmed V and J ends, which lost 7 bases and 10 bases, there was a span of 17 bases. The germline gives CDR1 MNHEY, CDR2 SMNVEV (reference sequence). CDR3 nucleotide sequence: TGTGCCAGCACCCTCGGGGGAAGGGAGTCACCCCTCCACTTT. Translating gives CASTLGGRESPLHF.

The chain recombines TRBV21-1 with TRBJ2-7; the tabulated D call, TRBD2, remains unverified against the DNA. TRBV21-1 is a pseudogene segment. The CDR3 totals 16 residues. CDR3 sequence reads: CASSPPSGTDSYEQYF. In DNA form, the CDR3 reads TGTGCCAGCAGCCCACCTAGCGGGACAGATTCCTACGAGCAGTACTTC.